These 4 T cell receptor beta chains share one sample of origin, sequenced in a study of CD8 T cells in Susac syndrome. It was with random hexamers that roughly 0.5 to 1 ug RNA was reverse transcribed. A single record per CDR3 protein comes from TCRdb applying MiXCR to the immunoSEQ multiplex PCR reads. The sample has 75,000 to 100,000 distinct CDR3 sequences, roughly 94% seen once. Sequencing was performed on CD8+ T cells from PBMCs. All receptors come from a human donor with Susac syndrome.

In the case of this clonotype: One end of the junction is discordant with germline, which a read error may explain. The chain has TRBV7-8 and TRBJ2-1; 11 bases align to TRBD2. CDR1 is SGHVS and CDR2 is FQNEAQ in the germline V gene. This CDR3 has 14 residues. CDR3: CASSIAGGPGEQFF. The CDR3 nucleotides read TGTGCCAGCAGCATAGCGGGAGGGCCCGGTGAGCAGTTCTTC.

The chain joins TRBV5-1 to TRBJ2-7; D possibly corresponds to TRBD1 (6 bases). V lost 0 bases, J lost 2 bases, and 12 bases lay in between. The germline V gene encodes CDR1 SGHRS and CDR2 YFSETQ. CDR3 length: 15 residues. The CDR3 protein is CASSLAQGIAYEQYF. The CDR3 region has the DNA TGCGCCAGCAGCTTGGCTCAGGGGATAGCCTACGAGCAGTACTTC.

V usage is TRBV19 and J usage is TRBJ1-4; unclear D gene. The CDR3 runs 14 residues. Trimming cost V 3 bases and J 12 bases, with 17 bases left between them. Germline V gene data show CDR1 as LNHDA and CDR2 as SQIVND (reference sequence). In nucleotides, the CDR3 is TGTGCCAGTAGTATCCCCGGTGGTATGTCGCAACTGTTTTTT. Translated, it gives CASSIPGGMSQLFF.

The CDR3 protein is CATSRDYPGALYEQYF. As DNA, the CDR3 is TGTGCCACCAGCAGAGATTATCCTGGGGCGCTGTACGAGCAGTACTTC. The chain links TRBV15 to TRBJ2-7; tentative D call: TRBD1 (5 bases). This CDR3 contains 16 residues. The germline V and J ends were trimmed by 0 bases and 4 bases, with 16 bases remaining between them. Germline V lookup: CDR1 LNHNV, CDR2 YYDKDF (reference sequence).